Below are 17 T cell receptor beta chains sequenced from a single sample in a study (TCRdb year 2016). The library was obtained by RT-PCR. Reads for this sample came from an Illumina MiSeq. TCRdb redid the processing of the public reads, applying fastp at Q25 and MiXCR, and retained in-frame beta chains. Each CDR3 protein gets just one entry, which takes the most common genes and DNA from the rows behind it. For this sample the table gives hundreds of thousands of distinct CDR3 sequences, of which more than 13% were detected only once. 3.6% of the sample rests with the top ten. The sequencing input was memory CD4+ T cells from blood. The receptors originated from a female donor in good health, serving as a healthy control.

The chain links TRBV29-1 to TRBJ2-3, with TRBD2 matching 11 bases. CDR1 is SQVTM and CDR2 is ANQGSEA in the germline V gene. Germline trimming cut 1 base from V and 3 bases from J; bases unmatched to any gene: 3. This CDR3 has 15 residues. CDR3 amino acids: CSVEGLAGRTDTQYF. The CDR3 DNA reads TGCAGCGTTGAAGGACTAGCGGGAAGAACAGATACGCAGTATTTT.

The chain joins TRBV27 to TRBJ2-1; 13 bases map to TRBD2. Germline V CDR1 and CDR2: MNHEY, SMNVEV (reference sequence). CDR3 length equals 18 residues. Trimming took 4 bases from V and 8 from J; bases not matched to a gene: 14. The CDR3 coding sequence is TGTGCCAGCAGTTCCTACCCTGGACTAGCGGGAGTTATCGATGAGCAGTTCTTC. It specifies CASSSYPGLAGVIDEQFF.

The rearrangement uses TRBV7-2 and TRBJ2-2; D ambiguous. Germline values: CDR1 SGHTA, CDR2 FQGNSA. This CDR3 region has 13 residues. With 5 bases removed from V and 0 bases from J, the gap between germline ends came to 4 bases. CDR3 sequence (DNA): TGTGCCAGCAGCGCATCGAACACCGGGGAGCTGTTTTTT. Translation gives CASSASNTGELFF.

This rearrangement joins TRBV29-1 to TRBJ1-2; D is uncertain. There are 12 residues in the CDR3. Trimming removed 7 bases from V and 6 bases from J, with 15 bases in between. Per germline, CDR1 SQVTM and CDR2 ANQGSEA. CDR3 bases: TGCAGCGCTGCTGGGGTAGTGGATGGCTACACCTTC. Its protein is CSAAGVVDGYTF. The full variable domain, in which reference TRBV29-1 and TRBJ1-2 provide the parts outside the CDR3, is SAVISQKPSRDICQRGTSLTIQCQVDSQVTMMFWYRQQPGQSLTLIATANQGSEATYESGFVIDKFPISRPNLTFSTLTVSNMSPEDSSIYLCSAAGVVDGYTFGSGTRLTVV.

CDR3 DNA sequence: TGTGCCAGCAGCCCCGGACTAGCGGGAGGCCATGAGCAGTTCTTC. This sequence encodes CASSPGLAGGHEQFF. The V gene is TRBV7-3, the J gene TRBJ2-1; 14 nucleotides match TRBD2. Trimming at V came to 5 bases and at J to 8 bases, leaving 5 bases not matched to a gene. In germline, CDR1 is SGHTA, CDR2 FQGTGA. The CDR3 has 15 residues.

The rearrangement uses TRBV20-1 and TRBJ1-2; 9 positions match TRBD1. The CDR3 is 15 residues long. J lost 2 bases, V lost 4 bases, and 8 bases had no gene match. Germline V gives CDR1 DFQATT, CDR2 SNEGSKA (reference sequence). The CDR3 sequence is CSATRTGVENYGYTF. CDR3 coding DNA: TGCAGTGCTACGCGGACAGGGGTTGAAAACTATGGCTACACCTTC.

This clonotype has a handful of counts. The chain uses TRBV24-1 and TRBJ2-2, with D possibly being TRBD1 (8 bases). Looked up from germline, CDR1 is KGHDR and CDR2 is SFDVKD. Trimming stripped 2 bases from V and 5 bases from J, with 14 bases between. This CDR3 region has 16 residues. Here the CDR3 reads CATSDSQGGTTGELFF. CDR3 nucleotide sequence: TGTGCCACCAGTGATTCACAGGGGGGGACTACCGGGGAGCTGTTTTTT.

On this clonotype itself: The germline gene is not matched at one end of the junction; a read error may be the cause. The chain carries TRBV10-3 and TRBJ1-5; D remains unclear. Germline V gene lookup returns CDR1 ENHRY and CDR2 SYGVKD. This CDR3 region has 12 residues. CDR3 sequence (DNA): TGTGCCATCAGAACAGACAATCAGCCCCAGCGTTTT. This gives the protein CAIRTDNQPQRF.

Many counts were recorded for this clonotype. This chain's CDR3 is CSVLLFVGLSTDTQYF. The CDR3 DNA is TGCAGCGTCCTACTATTTGTAGGGCTGAGCACAGATACGCAGTATTTT. The chain uses TRBV29-1 and TRBJ2-3; D call uncertain. Deletions cut 6 bases from V and 0 bases from J, with 19 bases between. This CDR3 has 16 amino acids. Germline CDR1 is SQVTM and CDR2 is ANQGSEA.

This clonotype was picked up a small number of times. This rearrangement joins TRBV7-9 to TRBJ1-2; 7 bases are shared with TRBD1. Germline lookup yields CDR1 SEHNR and CDR2 FQNEAQ (reference sequence). This CDR3 is built from 16 residues. The V gene end was trimmed by 1 base and the J gene end by 2 bases; junction bases not matched to a gene: 7. The CDR3 bases are TGTGCCAGCAGCTTAGACGTGGGACAGCTCAACTATGGCTACACCTTC. Encoded protein: CASSLDVGQLNYGYTF.

The chain employs TRBV27 and TRBJ2-4; maybe TRBD2 (6 bases). Trimming took off 4 bases at V and 1 base at J, with 20 bases between the two ends. CDR3 length: 18 amino acids. In germline, CDR1 is MNHEY, CDR2 SMNVEV (reference sequence). The CDR3 is CASSSKSIPGVAKNIQYF. In DNA, the CDR3 is TGTGCCAGCAGTTCCAAATCGATACCGGGGGTGGCCAAAAACATTCAGTACTTC.

The chain carries TRBV16 and TRBJ1-1; no clear D. V was clipped by 0 bases and J by 4 bases, with 6 bases between them. This CDR3 is 13 amino acids long. Germline-derived CDR1 and CDR2 are KGHSY and FQNENV. The CDR3 loop is CASSQSGFTEAFF. The CDR3, as DNA: TGTGCCAGCAGCCAATCAGGGTTCACTGAAGCTTTCTTT.

The genes are TRBV28 and TRBJ2-2; 8 bases align to TRBD1. The germline gives CDR1 MDHEN, CDR2 SYDVKM. The V gene end was trimmed by 1 base and the J gene end by 3 bases; junction bases not matched to a gene: 13. The CDR3 totals 19 residues. In nucleotides, the CDR3 is TGTGCCAGCAGTTTATCGGACAGGGTATGGGATCGTGACACCGGGGAGCTGTTTTTT. This codes for CASSLSDRVWDRDTGELFF.

This clonotype has just a few counts. The chain links TRBV24-1 to TRBJ1-5; tentative D call: TRBD1 (6 bases). V shed 9 bases and J shed 4 bases, with 18 bases lying between them. This CDR3 comprises 15 residues. Germline V gives CDR1 KGHDR, CDR2 SFDVKD. Here the CDR3 reads CATGGRDTTNQPQHF. The CDR3 DNA reads as TGTGCCACCGGGGGCCGGGACACGACTAATCAGCCCCAGCATTTT.

This clonotype occurred once. The chain carries TRBV19 and TRBJ2-2, with D tentatively TRBD1 or TRBD2 (5 bases each). The V end lost 6 bases, the J end lost 2 bases, and 7 bases lay between the germline ends. The CDR3 runs to 13 residues. CDR1 is LNHDA, CDR2 SQIVND, per germline (reference sequence). The CDR3 DNA is TGTGCCAGTAGGGGGGATAACACCGGGGAGCTGTTTTTT. As protein: CASRGDNTGELFF. The full variable domain, with the rest looked up from reference TRBV19 and TRBJ2-2, is DGGITQSPKYLFRKEGQNVTLSCEQNLNHDAMYWYRQDPGQGLRLIYYSQIVNDFQKGDIAEGYSVSREKKESFPLTVTSAQKNPTAFYLCASRGDNTGELFFGEGSRLTVL.

This clonotype has a count of ten or more. This chain connects TRBV20-1 to TRBJ2-1; the D is unclear. CDR1 and CDR2 from the germline V gene are DFQATT and SNEGSKA (reference sequence). The V end lost 0 bases, the J end lost 9 bases, and 18 bases lay between the germline ends. The CDR3 has 15 residues. The CDR3 region is CSARDLRALPGEQFF. As DNA, the CDR3 is TGCAGTGCTAGAGATCTACGGGCCTTACCGGGTGAGCAGTTCTTC.

CDR3 nucleotide sequence: TGTGCCAGCAGCCCCCGGGTCGGGGGGCGCTTTTCGGAGACCCAGTACTTC. Translated, it gives CASSPRVGGRFSETQYF. The V gene is TRBV9, the J gene TRBJ2-5; weak D call: TRBD2 (7 bases). In germline, CDR1 is SGDLS, CDR2 YYNGEE. This CDR3 is 17 amino acids long. V dropped 4 bases and J dropped 5 bases, with 24 bases sitting between them.